This T cell receptor beta chain was recorded in a study of blood T cell repertoires in COVID-19. Overall study context: Acute and convalescent COVID-19 specimens originated in the United States, Italy and Spain.

Here immunoSEQ multiplex PCR was the method, and the copy in TCRdb shows in-frame clones only, minus some. This repertoire shows nearly 100,000 clones, 75% to 90% found once; its top ten account for approximately 1.8%. Germline V gives CDR1 SGHRS, CDR2 YFSETQ. This CDR3 has 13 amino acids. The ends were cut back, 4 bases at V and 4 bases at J, with 10 bases in the middle. The chain recombines TRBV5-1 with TRBJ2-3, with D maybe TRBD1 (6 bases). The sample consisted of peripheral blood. The receptor was isolated from a man older than 75 with acute or convalescent COVID-19. The CDR3 region has the DNA TGCGCCAGCAGCAGAGGGGGATCAGATACGCAGTATTTT. Amino acids: CASSRGGSDTQYF.